These 31 T cell receptor beta chains originate from one sample sequenced in a study of T cell clonality in common variable immunodeficiency. Study results and limitations: In common variable immunodeficiency, TCR beta chains reportedly carried fewer deletions and N-nucleotide insertions.

Measured with immunoSEQ multiplex PCR; TCRdb has only the in-frame clones, and not every one. This repertoire holds approximately 14,000 clones, and none appear only once. Antigens for these TCRs are unknown. The sample comprised peripheral blood mononuclear cells. These receptors were obtained from a human donor with common variable immunodeficiency.

With regard to this clone: From the germline J gene comes the end of the CDR3, since the read stops 3 residues before it. V and J are TRBV30 and TRBJ1-2, with 8 bases that match TRBD1. Germline V lookup: CDR1 GTSNPN, CDR2 SVGIG (reference sequence). This CDR3 is built from 15 residues. CDR3 amino acids: CAWSIWGRDRRYYTF. The sequenced part of the CDR3 DNA is TGTGCCTGGAGCATCTGGGGCAGGGACAGGCGCTAC.

This clone has only a few counts. The observed sequence ends 3 residues before the CDR3 terminus, with the missing tail filled in from the germline J gene. The gene calls are TRBV2 and TRBJ2-1; D is perhaps TRBD2 (6 bases). The CDR3 sequence is 13 residues long. V lost 7 bases to trimming and J lost 6 bases, with 13 bases between them. CDR1 and CDR2 (germline): SNHLY, FYNNEI. Partial CDR3 DNA: TGTGCCAGCATACTAGGGACTGCCAATGAG. It codes for CASILGTANE. The whole CDR3 protein reads CASILGTANEQFF.

To note about this clone: The read ends 3 residues before the CDR3 terminus; that terminus is restored from the germline J gene. V is TRBV7-9 and J is TRBJ2-3; 7 bases match TRBD2. There are 15 residues in the CDR3. Germline loops: CDR1 SEHNR, CDR2 FQNEAQ (reference sequence). The V segment lost 4 bases and the J segment 2 bases; nucleotides outside the gene matches: 6. CDR3 DNA, as far as it was read: TGTGCCAGCAGCTCGCAACTAGCGTACACAGATACG. The encoded protein is CASSSQLAYTDT. The entire CDR3 protein reads CASSSQLAYTDTQYF.

This clone showed up just a few times. The CDR3 is CASSEQGEKLFF. Incomplete CDR3 DNA: TGTGCCAGCAGTGAACAGGGTGAAAAA. The chain has TRBV6-1 and TRBJ1-4; possibly TRBD1 for D (5 bases). The read ends 3 residues shy of where the CDR3 ends; the end is completed using the germline J gene. The CDR3 is 12 amino acids. The V and J ends lost 2 bases and 7 bases respectively, with 5 bases between them. Germline V gene lookup returns CDR1 MNHNS and CDR2 SASEGT.

A few counts support this clone. The read ends 3 residues before the CDR3 terminus; that terminus is restored from the germline J gene. The chain employs TRBV19 and TRBJ1-1; possible D gene TRBD1, 5 bases. The CDR3 runs 15 residues. V lost 4 bases, J lost 5 bases, and 17 bases lay in between. The V gene's germline CDR1 is LNHDA and CDR2 SQIVND (reference sequence). CDR3 in amino acids: CASSTPGWGTTEAFF. CDR3 DNA (partial): TGTGCCAGTAGTACCCCAGGGTGGGGAACAACTGAA.

A word on this clone: The read falls 3 residues short of the CDR3 end, and the missing part is taken from the germline J gene. V gene TRBV7-9 combines with J gene TRBJ2-7; D ambiguous. The CDR3 has 15 amino acids. V was clipped by 0 bases and J by 0 bases, with 9 bases between them. CDR1 is SEHNR and CDR2 is FQNEAQ in the germline V gene (reference sequence). CDR3 region: CASSLARQFSYEQYF. The CDR3 bases that were read are TGTGCCAGCAGCTTAGCGCGGCAGTTCTCCTACGAG.

This clone was seen more than once but under ten times. The read comes to an end 3 residues before the CDR3 does, leaving the germline J gene to fill in the end. The V and J genes are TRBV19 and TRBJ1-2, with TRBD1 matching over 7 bases. This CDR3 region has 15 residues. Germline CDR1 is LNHDA and CDR2 is SQIVND (reference sequence). The CDR3 bases that were read are TGTGCCAGTAGAATGAATACAAACGGACAGGACGGC. Protein product: CASRMNTNGQDG. The whole CDR3 protein reads CASRMNTNGQDGYTF.

Concerning this clone itself: The CDR3 goes on 3 residues after the read ends, and that part is filled in from the germline J gene. This sequence joins TRBV7-2 and TRBJ1-2, with 8 bases fitting TRBD1. The junction had 1 base not matched to a gene; V was cut back by 1 base and J by 6 bases. CDR3 length: 13 residues. The germline V gene encodes CDR1 SGHTA and CDR2 FQGNSA. CDR3 loop: CASSLGQGNGYTF. CDR3 DNA, as far as it was read: TGTGCCAGCAGCTTAGGACAGGGGAATGGC. Combining the CDR3 with reference TRBV7-2 and TRBJ1-2 gives the whole variable domain GAGVSQSPSNKVTEKGKDVELRCDPISGHTALYWYRQSLGQGLEFLIYFQGNSAPDKSGLPSDRFSAERTGGSVSTLTIQRTQQEDSAVYLCASSLGQGNGYTFGSGTRLTVV.

As to this clone: The read comes to an end 3 residues before the CDR3 does, leaving the germline J gene to fill in the end. The rearrangement links TRBV29-1 to TRBJ1-5; D not resolved. Trimming stripped 4 bases from V and 0 bases from J, with 7 bases between. The CDR3 extends over 13 amino acids. The germline V gene has CDR1 SQVTM and CDR2 ANQGSEA. CDR3 sequence reads: CSVASGSNQPQHF. The CDR3 bases that were read are TGCAGCGTTGCAAGCGGTAGCAATCAGCCC.

Only a few counts were recorded for this clone. Read data end 3 residues before the CDR3 end; the end is taken from the germline J gene. This chain links TRBV2 with TRBJ1-6; TRBD1 is a possible D gene (5 bases). Germline V gene sequence: CDR1 SNHLY, CDR2 FYNNEI. The CDR3 length is 14 residues. The V end lost 6 bases, the J end lost 7 bases, and 13 bases lay between the germline ends. The sequenced part of the CDR3 DNA is TGTGCCAGCAGGGGTCTGGGGCCAAATTCACCC. Amino acid sequence: CASRGLGPNSP. The full CDR3 sequence reads CASRGLGPNSPLHF.

In its sample, this clone was seen a few times. Here the CDR3 reads CASSDSGTLFNGVEQYF. CDR3 DNA, as far as it was read: TGTGCCAGCAGTGATTCCGGGACTCTATTTAATGGTGTCGAG. This chain uses TRBV2 with TRBJ2-7; a weak D match, TRBD2 (6 bases). Read sequence stops 3 residues before the CDR3 end, and the germline J gene provides the missing end. The germline V and J ends were trimmed by 3 bases and 6 bases, with 24 bases remaining between them. CDR3 length equals 17 residues. CDR1 SNHLY and CDR2 FYNNEI come from the germline V gene.

Points on this clone: The read gets to within 3 residues of the CDR3 end, and the germline J gene fills in the rest. The chain has TRBV19 and TRBJ1-1; 8 nucleotides align to TRBD1. This CDR3 comprises 14 residues. Germline CDR1 LNHDA, CDR2 SQIVND (reference sequence). Partial CDR3 DNA: TGTGCCAGTAGTAGCCAACAGGGGGGATTGGGT. Its translation: CASSSQQGGLG. The full CDR3 is CASSSQQGGLGAFF.

This clone was observed a handful of times. The read terminates 3 residues before the CDR3 end, so the remaining end is supplied by the germline J gene. The J gene is TRBJ2-2, the V gene TRBV6-2 or TRBV6-3; TRBD2 agrees at 8 bases. The CDR3 has 15 residues. Germline-derived CDR1 and CDR2 are MNHEY and SVGEGT. Trimming at V came to 2 bases and at J to 2 bases, leaving 1 base not matched to a gene. CDR3 bases read: TGTGCCAGCAGTTACACTAGCGGTAACACCGGGGAG. Protein sequence: CASSYTSGNTGE. The full CDR3 protein reads CASSYTSGNTGELFF.

A note on this clone: The read stops 3 residues short of the end of the CDR3; the missing end is completed from the germline J gene. This rearrangement joins TRBV7-9 to TRBJ2-7; 7 bases align to TRBD2. Germline lookup yields CDR1 SEHNR and CDR2 FQNEAQ (reference sequence). Germline trimming cut 5 bases from V and 4 bases from J; bases unmatched to any gene: 11. CDR3 size: 15 residues. The CDR3 spells CASSQSGERLYEQYF. The covered CDR3 bases are TGTGCCAGCAGCCAAAGCGGGGAAAGGTTGTACGAG.

This clone was seen a handful of times. The read ends 3 residues before the CDR3 terminus; that terminus is restored from the germline J gene. The chain uses TRBV11-2 and TRBJ2-1, with D tentatively TRBD2 (6 bases). CDR1 is SGHAT and CDR2 is FQNNGV in the germline V gene. V lost 5 bases, J lost 5 bases, and 16 bases lay in between. The CDR3 covers 15 residues. CDR3 DNA, as far as it was read: TGTGCCAGCAGCGGGGAGTTATCTAGCGACAATGAG. Translation: CASSGELSSDNE. The complete CDR3 reads CASSGELSSDNEQFF. The full variable domain, its missing parts supplied by reference TRBV11-2 and TRBJ2-1, is EAGVAQSPRYKIIEKRQSVAFWCNPISGHATLYWYQQILGQGPKLLIQFQNNGVVDDSQLPKDRFSAERLKGVDSTLKIQPAKLEDSAVYLCASSGELSSDNEQFFGPGTRLTVL.

This clone was observed a handful of times. Sequencing ends 3 residues short of the CDR3 end; the germline J gene provides the rest. The chain joins TRBV7-9 to TRBJ1-2; D is unclear. V was clipped by 2 bases and J by 4 bases, with 8 bases between them. CDR1 SEHNR and CDR2 FQNEAQ come from the germline V gene (reference sequence). The CDR3 is 13 residues long. This CDR3 is CASSLFAGYGYTF. CDR3 DNA, as far as it was read: TGTGCCAGCAGCTTATTTGCCGGCTATGGC.

This clone was detected only a few times. With the read ending 3 residues before the CDR3 end, the germline J gene is used to fill in that end. The chain uses TRBV20-1 and TRBJ2-1; 8 nucleotides line up with TRBD2. V lost 6 bases and J lost 0; bases outside the gene matches: 10. Germline values: CDR1 DFQATT, CDR2 SNEGSKA (reference sequence). The CDR3 loop spans 16 amino acids. CDR3 residues: CSAHPPSGLSYNEQFF. The part of the CDR3 DNA that was read is TGCAGTGCCCACCCCCCTAGCGGGCTCTCCTACAATGAG.

On this clone itself: The missing CDR3 end, 3 residues past where the read stops, is filled in from the germline J gene. The chain couples TRBV7-2 to TRBJ1-2, with 9 bases lining up with TRBD1. This CDR3 contains 14 residues. The trim removed 3 bases at V and 4 bases at J, leaving 3 bases unmatched. Germline CDR1 is SGHTA and CDR2 is FQGNSA. The CDR3 sequence: CASSLGTGTYGYTF. The covered CDR3 bases are TGTGCCAGCAGCTTGGGGACAGGGACCTATGGC.

Comment on this clone: The read stops 3 residues short of the end of the CDR3; the missing end is completed from the germline J gene. The chain carries TRBV19 and TRBJ2-3; 8 positions agree with TRBD1. Per germline, CDR1 LNHDA and CDR2 SQIVND (reference sequence). This CDR3 has 15 residues. V trimming: 5 bases; J trimming: 0 bases; junction bases outside the gene matches: 4. The sequenced part of the CDR3 DNA is TGTGCCAGTAGTTTGGGGACAGGAAGCACAGATACG. This encodes CASSLGTGSTDT. The full CDR3 protein is CASSLGTGSTDTQYF.

Notes on this clone: The CDR3 end lies 3 residues beyond the end of the read and is filled in from the germline J gene. This chain joins TRBV19 and TRBJ2-7, with 8 bases fitting TRBD1. In germline, CDR1 is LNHDA, CDR2 SQIVND (reference sequence). V was clipped by 5 bases and J by 2 bases; unmatched bases: 5. The CDR3 contains 14 residues. The CDR3 sequence is CASSYDRGPYEQYF. CDR3 bases read: TGTGCCAGTAGTTACGACAGGGGACCCTACGAG.

Comment on this clone: The read terminates 3 residues before the CDR3 end, so the remaining end is supplied by the germline J gene. This rearrangement joins TRBV6-1 to TRBJ2-1; D may be TRBD1 (6 bases). Per germline, CDR1 MNHNS and CDR2 SASEGT. V was cut by 4 bases and J by 3 bases, with 10 bases left in between. The CDR3 is 14 amino acids. The CDR3 reads CASSASGVYNEQFF. Partial CDR3 DNA: TGTGCCAGCAGTGCGTCAGGGGTCTACAATGAG.

In the case of this clone: The read ends 3 residues shy of where the CDR3 ends; the end is completed using the germline J gene. The chain joins TRBV2 to TRBJ2-2, with D possibly being TRBD1 (5 bases). Germline lookup yields CDR1 SNHLY and CDR2 FYNNEI. CDR3 length: 13 residues. Trimming cost V 8 bases and J 2 bases, with 9 bases left between them. Partial CDR3 DNA: TGTGCCAGCGGGGCCCTAAACACCGGGGAG. As protein: CASGALNTGE. The complete CDR3 reads CASGALNTGELFF. The full variable domain, rest sourced from reference TRBV2 and TRBJ2-2, is EPEVTQTPSHQVTQMGQEVILRCVPISNHLYFYWYRQILGQKVEFLVSFYNNEISEKSEIFDDQFSVERPDGSNFTLKIRSTKLEDSAMYFCASGALNTGELFFGEGSRLTVL.

This clone has only a few counts. The read ends 3 residues shy of where the CDR3 ends; the end is completed using the germline J gene. The J gene is TRBJ1-2, the V gene TRBV7-9; 9 nucleotides align to TRBD1. Germline lookup yields CDR1 SEHNR and CDR2 FQNEAQ (reference sequence). This CDR3 comprises 15 residues. The part of the CDR3 DNA that was read is TGTGCCAGCAGCTCACAACCGGGACAGGGAAAGGGC. It codes for CASSSQPGQGKG. The full CDR3 protein is CASSSQPGQGKGYTF.

With regard to this clone: The read ends 3 residues early relative to the CDR3; the germline J gene fills the gap. V usage is TRBV30 and J usage is TRBJ2-3; tentatively, D is TRBD2 (5 bases). CDR1 GTSNPN and CDR2 SVGIG come from the germline V gene (reference sequence). V dropped 1 base and J dropped 4 bases, with 9 bases sitting between them. This CDR3 comprises 13 residues. CDR3 protein: CAWSDLAADTQYF. The CDR3 bases that were read are TGTGCCTGGAGTGATCTAGCAGCAGATACG. Together with reference TRBV30 and TRBJ2-3, the CDR3 gives the full variable domain: SQTIHQWPATLVQPVGSPLSLECTVEGTSNPNLYWYRQAAGRGLQLLFYSVGIGQISSEVPQNLSASRPQDRQFILSSKKLLLSDSGFYLCAWSDLAADTQYFGPGTRLTVL.

By share of the sample, this clone is medium-sized. The read ends 3 residues shy of where the CDR3 ends; the end is completed using the germline J gene. This sequence joins TRBV5-1 and TRBJ2-1; no firm D call. CDR1 is SGHRS, CDR2 YFSETQ, per germline. The CDR3 totals 14 residues. Trimming removed 2 bases at V and 4 bases at J, with 10 bases between. The CDR3 bases that were read are TGCGCCAGCAGCTTCAGTATCGTGTACAATGAG. Translating gives CASSFSIVYNE. In full, the CDR3 reads CASSFSIVYNEQFF. The entire variable domain, with the rest obtained from reference TRBV5-1 and TRBJ2-1, is as follows: KAGVTQTPRYLIKTRGQQVTLSCSPISGHRSVSWYQQTPGQGLQFLFEYFSETQRNKGNFPGRFSGRQFSNSRSEMNVSTLELGDSALYLCASSFSIVYNEQFFGPGTRLTVL.

This clone was observed a few times. Coverage ceases 3 residues before the CDR3 finishes, and the germline J gene fills in the end. The chain couples TRBV19 to TRBJ1-1; 8 bases are a match to TRBD1. This CDR3 contains 14 residues. Germline V lookup: CDR1 LNHDA, CDR2 SQIVND (reference sequence). V gave up 5 bases and J gave up 1 base; unmatched junction bases: 3. CDR3 amino acids: CASSAGQGNTEAFF. CDR3 bases read: TGTGCCAGTAGTGCCGGACAGGGGAACACTGAA.

This CDR3 is CASSLGQGGGYGYTF. CDR3 bases read: TGTGCCAGCAGCCTGGGACAGGGAGGGGGCTATGGC. This chain connects TRBV7-9 to TRBJ1-2, with 9 bases identical to TRBD1. From the germline J gene comes the end of the CDR3, since the read stops 3 residues before it. V shed 5 bases and J 4 bases; nucleotides not matched to a gene: 8. Germline-derived CDR1 and CDR2 are SEHNR and FQNEAQ (reference sequence). The CDR3 runs 15 residues.

A note on this clone: The CDR3 is cut off 3 residues early in the read; its end comes from the germline J gene. The chain couples TRBV19 to TRBJ1-1; no firm D call. The V end was cut by 4 bases, the J end by 7 bases, with 13 bases between. The length of the CDR3 is 13 residues. The germline V gene has CDR1 LNHDA and CDR2 SQIVND (reference sequence). The CDR3 is CASSTLSTGEAFF. CDR3 DNA (partial): TGTGCCAGTAGTACCCTATCGACGGGTGAA.

This clone was observed a handful of times. The CDR3 end falls 3 residues outside the read, so it is completed with the germline J gene. The chain uses TRBV29-1 and TRBJ2-5, with TRBD2 matching over 15 bases. The CDR3 extends over 16 amino acids. Germline V lookup: CDR1 SQVTM, CDR2 ANQGSEA. Trimming at V came to 4 bases and at J to 5 bases, leaving 8 bases not matched to a gene. CDR3 bases read: TGCAGCGTTGGATGGACTAGCGGGAGGGGGATTGAGACC. It encodes CSVGWTSGRGIET. The whole CDR3 sequence reads CSVGWTSGRGIETQYF. The whole variable domain, remainder taken from reference TRBV29-1 and TRBJ2-5, is SAVISQKPSRDICQRGTSLTIQCQVDSQVTMMFWYRQQPGQSLTLIATANQGSEATYESGFVIDKFPISRPNLTFSTLTVSNMSPEDSSIYLCSVGWTSGRGIETQYFGPGTRLLVL.

About this clone: The read halts 3 residues ahead of the CDR3 end, with the missing end drawn from the germline J gene. V is TRBV2 and J is TRBJ2-7; 7 nucleotides match TRBD2. Germline V gene sequence: CDR1 SNHLY, CDR2 FYNNEI. This CDR3 has 15 amino acids. V lost 8 bases to trimming and J lost 0 bases; unmatched junction nucleotides: 10. CDR3: CASRKFGGSSYEQYF. Partial CDR3 DNA: TGTGCCAGCCGCAAATTCGGGGGGAGCTCCTACGAG.

As regards this clone: The DNA ends 3 residues before the CDR3 does, and the rest of the CDR3 is filled in from the germline J gene. This rearrangement joins TRBV6-2 or TRBV6-3 to TRBJ2-7, with a tentative D call TRBD1 (5 bases). Trimming removed 5 bases from V and 6 bases from J, with 23 bases in between. This CDR3 has 16 residues. The germline V gene has CDR1 MNHEY and CDR2 SVGEGT. The sequenced part of the CDR3 DNA is TGTGCCAGCAGTCGACACATCCAGGGTCCCTCGGGCGAG. It yields the protein CASSRHIQGPSGE. The whole CDR3 region reads CASSRHIQGPSGEQYF.